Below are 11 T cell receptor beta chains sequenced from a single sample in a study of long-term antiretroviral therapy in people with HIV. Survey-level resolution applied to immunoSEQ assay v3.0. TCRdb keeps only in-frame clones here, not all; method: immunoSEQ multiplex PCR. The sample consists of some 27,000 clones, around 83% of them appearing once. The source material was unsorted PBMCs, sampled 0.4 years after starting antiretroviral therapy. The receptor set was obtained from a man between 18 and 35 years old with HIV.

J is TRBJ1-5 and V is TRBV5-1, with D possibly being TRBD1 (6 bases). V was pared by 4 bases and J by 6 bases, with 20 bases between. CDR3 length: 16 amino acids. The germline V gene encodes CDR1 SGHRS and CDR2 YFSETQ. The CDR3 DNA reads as TGCGCCAGCAGCCCGGATAATTCAGGGGTGGTTCAGCCCCAGCATTTT. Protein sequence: CASSPDNSGVVQPQHF.

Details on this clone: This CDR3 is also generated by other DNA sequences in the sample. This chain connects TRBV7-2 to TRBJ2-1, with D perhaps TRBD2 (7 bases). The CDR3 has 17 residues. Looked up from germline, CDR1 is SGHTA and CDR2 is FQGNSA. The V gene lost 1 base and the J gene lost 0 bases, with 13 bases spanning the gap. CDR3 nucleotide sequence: TGTGCCAGCAGCTTAGTGGGGGGCGGGAGCTCCTACAATGAGCAGTTCTTC. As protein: CASSLVGGGSSYNEQFF.

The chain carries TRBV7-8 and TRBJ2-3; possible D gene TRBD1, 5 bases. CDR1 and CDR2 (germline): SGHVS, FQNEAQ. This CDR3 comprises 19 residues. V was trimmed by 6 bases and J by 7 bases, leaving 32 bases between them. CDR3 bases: TGTGCCAGCAGGAGGCAAGGCCGGGCCAGTTTTGGGGCCGATAATACGCAGTATTTT. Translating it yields CASRRQGRASFGADNTQYF. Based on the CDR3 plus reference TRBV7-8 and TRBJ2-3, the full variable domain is GAGVSQSPRYKVAKRGQDVALRCDPISGHVSLFWYQQALGQGPEFLTYFQNEAQLDKSGLPSDRFFAERPEGSVSTLKIQRTQQEDSAVYLCASRRQGRASFGADNTQYFGPGTRLTVL.

For the CDR3, the DNA is TGTGCCAGCAGCTTCGGGGTAGCCCGACCGAACACCGGGGAGCTGTTTTTT. Translating gives CASSFGVARPNTGELFF. This chain links TRBV7-9 with TRBJ2-2; weak D call: TRBD2 (5 bases). V lost 3 bases and J lost 0, with 14 bases in between. CDR3 length: 17 amino acids. Germline-derived CDR1 and CDR2 are SEHNR and FQNEAQ (reference sequence).

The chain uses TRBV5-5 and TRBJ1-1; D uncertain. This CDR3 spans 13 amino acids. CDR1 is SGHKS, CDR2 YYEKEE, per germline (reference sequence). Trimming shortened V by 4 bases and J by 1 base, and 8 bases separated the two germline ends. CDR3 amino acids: CASSPQTNTEAFF. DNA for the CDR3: TGTGCCAGCAGCCCACAGACGAACACTGAAGCTTTCTTT. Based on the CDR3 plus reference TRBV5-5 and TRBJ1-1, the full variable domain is DAGVTQSPTHLIKTRGQQVTLRCSPISGHKSVSWYQQVLGQGPQFIFQYYEKEERGRGNFPDRFSARQFPNYSSELNVNALLLGDSALYLCASSPQTNTEAFFGQGTRLTVV.

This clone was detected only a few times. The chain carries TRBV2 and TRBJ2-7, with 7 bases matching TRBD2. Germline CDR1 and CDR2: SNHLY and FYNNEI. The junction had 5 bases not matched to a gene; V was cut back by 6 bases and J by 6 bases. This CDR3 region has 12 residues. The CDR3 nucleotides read TGTGCCAGCAGGGGGAGGGTTGTCGAGCAGTACTTC. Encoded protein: CASRGRVVEQYF.

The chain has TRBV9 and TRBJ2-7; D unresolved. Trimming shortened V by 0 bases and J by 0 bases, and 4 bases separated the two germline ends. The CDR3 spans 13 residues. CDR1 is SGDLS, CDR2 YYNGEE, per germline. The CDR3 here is CASSVEPSYEQYF. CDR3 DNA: TGTGCCAGCAGCGTAGAACCCTCCTACGAGCAGTACTTC. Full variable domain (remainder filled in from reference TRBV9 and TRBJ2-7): DSGVTQTPKHLITATGQRVTLRCSPRSGDLSVYWYQQSLDQGLQFLIQYYNGEERAKGNILERFSAQQFPDLHSELNLSSLELGDSALYFCASSVEPSYEQYFGPGTRLTVT.

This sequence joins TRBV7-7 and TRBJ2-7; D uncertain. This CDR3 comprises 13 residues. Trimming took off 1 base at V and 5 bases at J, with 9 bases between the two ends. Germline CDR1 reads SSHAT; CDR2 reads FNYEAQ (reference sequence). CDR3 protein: CASSLGWVDEQYF. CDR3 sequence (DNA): TGTGCCAGCAGCTTAGGGTGGGTGGACGAGCAGTACTTC.

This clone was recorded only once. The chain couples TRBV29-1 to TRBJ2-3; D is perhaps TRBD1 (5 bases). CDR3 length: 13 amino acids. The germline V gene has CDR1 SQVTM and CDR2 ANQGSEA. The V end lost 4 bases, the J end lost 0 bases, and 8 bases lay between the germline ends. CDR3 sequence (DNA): TGCAGCGTTGGGGGCGGCAGCACAGATACGCAGTATTTT. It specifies CSVGGGSTDTQYF.

The CDR3 sequence: CASSVGTGGPYEQYF. The CDR3 region has the DNA TGTGCCAGCAGCGTCGGGACAGGGGGACCCTACGAGCAGTACTTC. This sequence joins TRBV7-2 and TRBJ2-7; 11 bases are a match to TRBD1. V lost 5 bases to trimming and J lost 2 bases; unmatched junction nucleotides: 5. The CDR3 sequence is 15 residues long. CDR1 and CDR2 (germline): SGHTA, FQGNSA.

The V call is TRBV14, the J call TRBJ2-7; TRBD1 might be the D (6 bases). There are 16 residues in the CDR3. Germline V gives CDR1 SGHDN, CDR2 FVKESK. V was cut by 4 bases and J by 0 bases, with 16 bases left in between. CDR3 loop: CASSPAGQRSSYEQYF. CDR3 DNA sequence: TGTGCCAGCAGCCCAGCAGGACAGCGGAGCTCCTACGAGCAGTACTTC.